This TCR beta chain was recovered during a study of blood T cell repertoires in COVID-19. Overall study context: Acute and convalescent COVID-19 samples came from the United States, Italy and Spain. Sources were T cells, B-cell-depleted T cells, or PBMCs; the material itself was cDNA or gDNA.

CDR3 length equals 16 residues. Germline loops: CDR1 SNHLY, CDR2 FYNNEI. The junction had 9 bases not matched to a gene; V was cut back by 4 bases and J by 4 bases. The protocol was immunoSEQ multiplex PCR, while the TCRdb copy is restricted to in-frame clones and leaves out a portion. The sample has about 200,000 clones; approximately 83% are singletons. Residents of approximately 25 US areas, aged about 18 to 95 years, made up the participants. Sequenced sample: PBMCs or T cells enriched from blood (not recorded which). This TCR was sampled from a woman between 50 and 59 years old who had been exposed to COVID-19. This chain joins TRBV2 and TRBJ2-3; TRBD2 agrees at 9 bases. The CDR3 bases are TGTGCCAGCAGTGGTCGGGTAGCGGGGGTCCCAGATACGCAGTATTTT. Its protein product is CASSGRVAGVPDTQYF.